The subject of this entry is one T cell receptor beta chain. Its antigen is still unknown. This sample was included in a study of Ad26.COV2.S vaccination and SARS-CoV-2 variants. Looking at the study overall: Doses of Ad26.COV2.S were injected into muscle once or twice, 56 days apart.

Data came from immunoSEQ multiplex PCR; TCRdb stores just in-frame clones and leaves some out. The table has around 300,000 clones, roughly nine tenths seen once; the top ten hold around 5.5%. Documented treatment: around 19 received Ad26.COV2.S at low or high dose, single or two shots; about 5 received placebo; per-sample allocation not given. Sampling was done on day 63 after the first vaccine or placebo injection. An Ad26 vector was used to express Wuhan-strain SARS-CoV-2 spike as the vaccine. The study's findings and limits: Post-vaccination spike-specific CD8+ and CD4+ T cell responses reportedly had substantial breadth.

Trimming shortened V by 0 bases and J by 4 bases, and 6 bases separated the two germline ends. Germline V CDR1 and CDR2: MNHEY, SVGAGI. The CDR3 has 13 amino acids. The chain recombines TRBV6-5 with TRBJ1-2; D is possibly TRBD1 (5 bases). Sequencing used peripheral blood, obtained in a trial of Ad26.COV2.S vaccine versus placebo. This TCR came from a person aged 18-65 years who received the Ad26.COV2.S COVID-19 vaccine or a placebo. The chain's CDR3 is CASSYSQGYGYTF. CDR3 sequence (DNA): TGTGCCAGCAGTTACTCGCAGGGCTATGGCTACACCTTC.